The sequence of this T cell receptor (beta chain) was determined in a study of CD8+CD57+ T cells in acquired aplastic anemia. On the study more broadly: An average of roughly 3 ug of DNA was obtained from sorted CD4+ and CD8+ cells.

Profiles of TCR beta VDJ and CDR3 were generated from a genomic DNA template. Via MiXCR, TCRdb re-called the reads, giving one row per CDR3 protein. The sample contains approximately 300,000 distinct CDR3 sequences, approximately 57% of which appear only once. Patients who underwent sequencing had shown CD8+CD57+ cell expansion by flow cytometry. V was clipped by 0 bases and J by 8 bases, with 8 bases between them. The CDR3 has 12 amino acids. Germline loops: CDR1 DFQATT, CDR2 SNEGSKA (reference sequence). J is TRBJ2-1 and V is TRBV20-1; D unresolved. The receptor comes from a human donor with aplastic anemia. Sequenced input: sorted CD4+, CD8+, or CD8+CD57+ T cells (not recorded which) from PBMCs. CDR3 sequence reads: CSARDLRYEQFF. DNA for the CDR3: TGCAGTGCTAGAGATTTACGGTATGAGCAGTTCTTC.